The rows below give T cell receptor beta chains drawn from one sample of a study of T cells expressing NK-cell markers. Each CDR3 protein gets one entry in TCRdb, which reprocessed the 5' RACE reads and gives no DNA. Recorded for this sample: 350,000 to 400,000 distinct CDR3 sequences. The sequenced material came from blood T cells: a sorted CD56 or NKG2C T cell subset, CD4+ or CD8+ T cells, or bulk PBMC T cells (not recorded which). All receptors derive from a woman between 50 and 59 years old in good health. The CDR3 runs from the conserved cysteine through the conserved F or W.

TRBJ1-2	TRBV6-1	CASGEVGGYTF
TRBJ2-3	TRBV15	CATSRGSGVSTDTQYF
TRBJ1-2	TRBV7-2	CASSLDGRRGYTF
TRBJ1-2	TRBV20-1	CSAREDTNYGYTF
TRBJ2-2	TRBV20-1	CSARPLWDSGELFF
TRBJ2-3	TRBV27	CASSPSYRTSGTTDTQYF
TRBJ2-3	TRBV27	CASSSDGLEGTDTQYF
TRBJ2-1	TRBV19	CASIKAGDQDEQFF
TRBJ1-4	TRBV5-1	CASSLEAAGFNEKLFF
TRBJ1-5	TRBV18	CASSDYSNQPQHF
TRBJ2-1	TRBV7-9	CASSSDPGRTNEQFF
TRBJ2-1	TRBV5-1	CASSLFQGFYNEQFF
TRBJ2-3	TRBV19	CASSMSHGGDTQYF
TRBJ2-1	TRBV7-9	CASSFFSGSGEQFF
TRBJ1-6	TRBV6-5	CASSYMGQGAYNSPLHF
TRBJ2-2	TRBV11-3	CASSARGTGELFF
TRBJ2-1	TRBV5-1	CASSLAPDNTYNEQFF
TRBJ2-1	TRBV30	CAWSKGNSYNEQFF
TRBJ2-5	TRBV9	CASSGAEGSQYF
TRBJ2-3	TRBV12-5	CASGHRRDTQYF
TRBJ1-1	TRBV5-1	CASSSTGYLNTEAFF
TRBJ2-4	TRBV24-1	CATRNDRVVVKNIQYF
TRBJ2-1	TRBV6-2/TRBV6-3	CASRAPDNEQFF
TRBJ2-1	TRBV12-3/TRBV12-4	CASSELAGWSYNEQFF
TRBJ2-1	TRBV14	CASSPAGIWTYNEQFF
TRBJ2-5	TRBV7-2	CASSLELEETQYF
TRBJ2-3	TRBV9	CASSVELAGVDTQYF
TRBJ2-1	TRBV12-3/TRBV12-4	CASQTARYNEQFF